This T cell receptor (beta chain) was identified during a study of response to subunit inactivated influenza vaccine. Study conclusions and caveats: Each seasonal flu vaccination may recruit only limited new T cells, authors suggested.

About this clonotype itself: What it binds is unknown.

TCRdb itself ran the RT-PCR reads through MiXCR, one entry per CDR3 protein. This sample has 300,000 to 350,000 distinct CDR3 sequences, with roughly 22% found just once. Sequencing used PBMCs from blood, obtained approximately 20 months after vaccination. The receptor comes from a man aged 45 to 75 who received an inactivated influenza vaccine.

The CDR3, as DNA: TGTGCCAGCAGTTTTGTGTCACCAGAGACCCAGTACTTC. This encodes CASSFVSPETQYF. The chain joins TRBV12-3 or TRBV12-4 to TRBJ2-5; D remains unclear. Trimming left V 3 bases short and J 4 bases short, with 9 bases between. The length of the CDR3 is 13 residues.